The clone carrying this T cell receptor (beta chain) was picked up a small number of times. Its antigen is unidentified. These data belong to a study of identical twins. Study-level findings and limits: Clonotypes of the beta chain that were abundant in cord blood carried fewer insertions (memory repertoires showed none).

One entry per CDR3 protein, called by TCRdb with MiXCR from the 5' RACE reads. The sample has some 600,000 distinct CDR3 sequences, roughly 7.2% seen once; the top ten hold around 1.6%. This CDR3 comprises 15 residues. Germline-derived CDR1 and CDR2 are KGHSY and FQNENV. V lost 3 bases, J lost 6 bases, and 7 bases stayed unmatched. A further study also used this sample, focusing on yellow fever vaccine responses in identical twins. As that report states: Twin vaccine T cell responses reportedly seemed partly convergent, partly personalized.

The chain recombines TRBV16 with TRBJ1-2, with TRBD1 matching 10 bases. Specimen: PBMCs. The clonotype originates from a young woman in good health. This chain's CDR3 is CASSQTQGTGDGYTF. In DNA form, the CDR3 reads TGTGCCAGCAGCCAGACTCAGGGGACAGGGGATGGCTACACCTTC.